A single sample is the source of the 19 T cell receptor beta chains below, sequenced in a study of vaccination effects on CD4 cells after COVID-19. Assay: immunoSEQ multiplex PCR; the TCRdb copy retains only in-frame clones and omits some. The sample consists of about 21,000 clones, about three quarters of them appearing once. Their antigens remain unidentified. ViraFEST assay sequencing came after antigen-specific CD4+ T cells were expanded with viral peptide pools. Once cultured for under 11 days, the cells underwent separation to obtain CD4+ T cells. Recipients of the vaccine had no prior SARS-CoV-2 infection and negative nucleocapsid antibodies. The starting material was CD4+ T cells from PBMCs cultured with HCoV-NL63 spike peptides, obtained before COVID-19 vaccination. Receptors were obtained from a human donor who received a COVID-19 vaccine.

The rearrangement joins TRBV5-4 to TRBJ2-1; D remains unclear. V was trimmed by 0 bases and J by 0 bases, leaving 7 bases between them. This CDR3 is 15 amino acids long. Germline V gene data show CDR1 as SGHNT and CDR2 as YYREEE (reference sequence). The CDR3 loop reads CASSLGGTSYNEQFF. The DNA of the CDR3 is TGTGCCAGCAGCTTGGGCGGAACCTCCTACAATGAGCAGTTCTTC.

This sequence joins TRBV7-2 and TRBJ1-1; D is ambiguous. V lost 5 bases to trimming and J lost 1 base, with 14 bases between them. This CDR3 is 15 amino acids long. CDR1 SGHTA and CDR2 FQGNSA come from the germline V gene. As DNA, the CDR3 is TGTGCCAGCAGCCCACAGCCCGGATGGAACACTGAAGCTTTCTTT. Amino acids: CASSPQPGWNTEAFF.

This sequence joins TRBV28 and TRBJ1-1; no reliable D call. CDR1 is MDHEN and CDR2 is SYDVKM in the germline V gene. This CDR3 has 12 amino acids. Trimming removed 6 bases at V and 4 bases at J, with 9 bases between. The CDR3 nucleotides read TGTGCCAGCAGCTCCCCAACCACTGAAGCTTTCTTT. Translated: CASSSPTTEAFF.

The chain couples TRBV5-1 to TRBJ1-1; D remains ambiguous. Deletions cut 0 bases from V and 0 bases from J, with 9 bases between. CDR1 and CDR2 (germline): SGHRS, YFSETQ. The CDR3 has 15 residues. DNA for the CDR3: TGCGCCAGCAGCTTGGCCGTTGGGGTGAACACTGAAGCTTTCTTT. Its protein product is CASSLAVGVNTEAFF.

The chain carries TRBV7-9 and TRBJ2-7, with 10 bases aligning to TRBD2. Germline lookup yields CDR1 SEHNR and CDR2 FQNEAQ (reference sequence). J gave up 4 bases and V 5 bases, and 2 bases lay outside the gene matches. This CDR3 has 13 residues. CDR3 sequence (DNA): TGTGCCAGCAGCCGGACTAGCGGATACGAGCAGTACTTC. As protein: CASSRTSGYEQYF. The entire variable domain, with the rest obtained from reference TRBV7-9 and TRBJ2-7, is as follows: DTGVSQNPRHKITKRGQNVTFRCDPISEHNRLYWYRQTLGQGPEFLTYFQNEAQLEKSRLLSDRFSAERPKGSFSTLEIQRTEQGDSAMYLCASSRTSGYEQYFGPGTRLTVT.

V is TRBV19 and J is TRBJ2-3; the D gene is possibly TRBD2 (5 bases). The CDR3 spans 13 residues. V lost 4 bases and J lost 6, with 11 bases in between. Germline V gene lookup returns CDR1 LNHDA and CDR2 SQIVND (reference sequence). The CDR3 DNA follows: TGTGCCAGTAGTACTACTAGGCGCGATACGCAGTATTTT. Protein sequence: CASSTTRRDTQYF.

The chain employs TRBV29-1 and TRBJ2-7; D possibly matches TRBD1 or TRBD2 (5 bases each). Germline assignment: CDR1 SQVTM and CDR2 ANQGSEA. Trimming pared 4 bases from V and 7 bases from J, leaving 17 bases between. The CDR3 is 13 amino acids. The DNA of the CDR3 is TGCAGCGTTGGGACACAGAGTACGGGGGAGCAGTACTTC. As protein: CSVGTQSTGEQYF.

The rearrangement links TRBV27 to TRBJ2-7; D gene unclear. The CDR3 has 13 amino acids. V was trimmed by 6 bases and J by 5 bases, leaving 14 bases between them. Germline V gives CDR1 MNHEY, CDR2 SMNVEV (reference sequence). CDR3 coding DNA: TGTGCCAGCAGAGATGCTTACCGAGACGAGCAGTACTTC. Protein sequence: CASRDAYRDEQYF.

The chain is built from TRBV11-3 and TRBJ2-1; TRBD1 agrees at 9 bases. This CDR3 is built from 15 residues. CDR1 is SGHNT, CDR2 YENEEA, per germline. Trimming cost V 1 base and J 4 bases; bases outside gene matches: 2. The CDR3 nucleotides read TGTGCCAGCAGCTTAGGGGGGACAGGGTACAATGAGCAGTTCTTC. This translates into CASSLGGTGYNEQFF.

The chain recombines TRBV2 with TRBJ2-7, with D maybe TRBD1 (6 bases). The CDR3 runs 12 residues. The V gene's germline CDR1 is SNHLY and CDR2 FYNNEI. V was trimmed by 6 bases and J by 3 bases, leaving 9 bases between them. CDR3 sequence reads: CASREQGYEQYF. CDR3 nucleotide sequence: TGTGCCAGCAGGGAACAGGGCTACGAGCAGTACTTC.

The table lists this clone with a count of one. CDR3 residues: CASSQAMGTQETQYF. CDR3 sequence (DNA): TGTGCCAGCAGCCAAGCGATGGGAACCCAAGAGACCCAGTACTTC. The chain has TRBV3-1 (or the pseudogene TRBV3-2) and TRBJ2-5; D uncertain. The CDR3 loop spans 15 amino acids. Germline V lookup: CDR1 LGHDT, CDR2 YNNKEL (reference sequence). The V gene lost 1 base and the J gene lost 1 base, with 10 bases spanning the gap.

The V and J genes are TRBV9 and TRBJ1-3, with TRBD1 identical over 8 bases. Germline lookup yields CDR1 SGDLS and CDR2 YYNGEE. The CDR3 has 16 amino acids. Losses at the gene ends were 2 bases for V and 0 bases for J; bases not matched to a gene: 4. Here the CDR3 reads CASSVRDRYSGNTIYF. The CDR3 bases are TGTGCCAGCAGCGTTCGGGACAGGTACTCTGGAAACACCATATATTTT.

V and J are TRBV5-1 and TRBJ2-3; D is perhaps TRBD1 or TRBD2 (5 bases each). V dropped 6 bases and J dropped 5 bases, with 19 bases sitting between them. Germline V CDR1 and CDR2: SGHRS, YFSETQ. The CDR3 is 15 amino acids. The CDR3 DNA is TGCGCCAGCACGGGAAGGGGAACTGCACAAGATACGCAGTATTTT. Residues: CASTGRGTAQDTQYF.

The CDR3 spells CAWSVPTGSGNSPLHF. As DNA, the CDR3 is TGTGCCTGGAGTGTCCCGACAGGGTCGGGTAATTCACCCCTCCACTTT. The rearrangement uses TRBV30 and TRBJ1-6, with 7 bases fitting TRBD1. The CDR3 runs to 16 residues. Germline CDR1 GTSNPN, CDR2 SVGIG (reference sequence). Germline trimming cut 0 bases from V and 6 bases from J; bases unmatched to any gene: 8.

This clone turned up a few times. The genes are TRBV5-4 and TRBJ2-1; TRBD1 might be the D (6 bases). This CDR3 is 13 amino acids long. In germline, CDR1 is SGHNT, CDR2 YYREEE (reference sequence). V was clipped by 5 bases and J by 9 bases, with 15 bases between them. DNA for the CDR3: TGTGCCAGCAGTACTTTACAGGGAAGTGAGCAGTTCTTC. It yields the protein CASSTLQGSEQFF.

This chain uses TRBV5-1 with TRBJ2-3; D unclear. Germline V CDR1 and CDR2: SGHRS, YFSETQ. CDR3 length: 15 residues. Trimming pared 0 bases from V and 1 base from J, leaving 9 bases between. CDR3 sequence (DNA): TGCGCCAGCAGCTTGGTAACCCGACGCACAGATACGCAGTATTTT. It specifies CASSLVTRRTDTQYF.

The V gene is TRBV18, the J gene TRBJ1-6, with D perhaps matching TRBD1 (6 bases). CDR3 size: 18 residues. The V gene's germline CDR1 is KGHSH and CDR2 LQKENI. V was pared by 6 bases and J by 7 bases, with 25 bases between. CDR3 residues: CASSLRRGQEGLNSPLHF. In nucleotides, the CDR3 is TGTGCCAGCTCGCTTCGCAGGGGCCAAGAGGGCCTAAATTCACCCCTCCACTTT.

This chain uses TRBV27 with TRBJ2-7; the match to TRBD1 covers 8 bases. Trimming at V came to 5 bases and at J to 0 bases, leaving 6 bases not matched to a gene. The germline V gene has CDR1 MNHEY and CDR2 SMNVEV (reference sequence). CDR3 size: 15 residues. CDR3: CASSLRGQGSYEQYF. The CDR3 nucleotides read TGTGCCAGCAGTCTCAGAGGACAGGGCTCCTACGAGCAGTACTTC.

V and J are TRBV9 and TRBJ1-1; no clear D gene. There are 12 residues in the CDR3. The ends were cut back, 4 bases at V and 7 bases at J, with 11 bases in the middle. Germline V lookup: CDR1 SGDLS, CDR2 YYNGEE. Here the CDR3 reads CASSSPAGEAFF. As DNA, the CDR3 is TGTGCCAGCAGCTCCCCGGCTGGTGAAGCTTTCTTT.